The clone carrying this TCR beta chain is medium-sized by share. Antigen: not known. Amplification yielded TCR beta CDR3 regions, with RNA transcripts as the source. First-round RT-PCR of the TCR CDR3 relied on the HTBI primer set. Via MiXCR, TCRdb re-called the multiplex PCR reads, giving one row per CDR3 protein. This sample has some 27,000 distinct CDR3 sequences, with 45% found just once. Exclusions: uncontrolled infection, other autoimmune disease, pregnancy, lactation. The PBMCs had their origin in 7.5 to 10 ml of fresh peripheral blood. This specimen belongs to a study of T cells in Graves' hyperthyroidism and ophthalmopathy. Study-level findings and limits: Blood also contained most expanded thyroid clonotypes above 0.001. Classification by a 13 V-J model distinguished ophthalmopathy from stable hyperthyroidism.

What was sequenced was blood. The receptor was derived from a woman in her twenties or thirties with Graves' hyperthyroidism.

This CDR3 is CAISPVRGGGRIYEQYF. For the CDR3, the DNA is TGTGCCATCAGCCCCGTGAGAGGAGGGGGCAGAATCTACGAGCAGTACTTC. The rearrangement joins TRBV10-3 to TRBJ2-7; a possible D gene is TRBD1 (7 bases). This CDR3 has 17 residues. Germline V gene data show CDR1 as ENHRY and CDR2 as SYGVKD. With 6 bases removed from V and 3 bases from J, the gap between germline ends came to 24 bases.